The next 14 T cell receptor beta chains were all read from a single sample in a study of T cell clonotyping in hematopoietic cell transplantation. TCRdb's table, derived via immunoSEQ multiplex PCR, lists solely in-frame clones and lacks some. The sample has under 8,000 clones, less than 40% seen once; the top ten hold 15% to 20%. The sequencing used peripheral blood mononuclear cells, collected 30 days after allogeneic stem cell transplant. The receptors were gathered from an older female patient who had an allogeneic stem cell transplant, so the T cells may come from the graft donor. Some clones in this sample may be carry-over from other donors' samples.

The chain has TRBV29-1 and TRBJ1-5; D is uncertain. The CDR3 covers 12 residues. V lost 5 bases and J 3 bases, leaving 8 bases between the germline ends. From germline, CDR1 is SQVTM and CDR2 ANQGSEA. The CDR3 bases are TGCAGCGTTCGTGACACCAATCAGCCCCAGCATTTT. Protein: CSVRDTNQPQHF. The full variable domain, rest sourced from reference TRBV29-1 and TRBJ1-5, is SAVISQKPSRDICQRGTSLTIQCQVDSQVTMMFWYRQQPGQSLTLIATANQGSEATYESGFVIDKFPISRPNLTFSTLTVSNMSPEDSSIYLCSVRDTNQPQHFGDGTRLSIL.

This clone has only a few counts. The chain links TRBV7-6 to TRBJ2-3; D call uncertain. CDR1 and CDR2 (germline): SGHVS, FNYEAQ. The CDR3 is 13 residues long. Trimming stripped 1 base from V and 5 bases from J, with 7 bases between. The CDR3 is CASSLDWGDTQYF. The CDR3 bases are TGTGCCAGCAGCTTAGACTGGGGAGATACGCAGTATTTT.

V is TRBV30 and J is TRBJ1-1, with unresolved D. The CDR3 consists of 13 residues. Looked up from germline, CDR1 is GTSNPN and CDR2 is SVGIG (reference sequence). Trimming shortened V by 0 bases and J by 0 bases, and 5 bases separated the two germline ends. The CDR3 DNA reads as TGTGCCTGGAGTGTACACCTGAACACTGAAGCTTTCTTT. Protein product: CAWSVHLNTEAFF. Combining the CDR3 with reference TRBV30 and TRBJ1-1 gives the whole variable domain SQTIHQWPATLVQPVGSPLSLECTVEGTSNPNLYWYRQAAGRGLQLLFYSVGIGQISSEVPQNLSASRPQDRQFILSSKKLLLSDSGFYLCAWSVHLNTEAFFGQGTRLTVV.

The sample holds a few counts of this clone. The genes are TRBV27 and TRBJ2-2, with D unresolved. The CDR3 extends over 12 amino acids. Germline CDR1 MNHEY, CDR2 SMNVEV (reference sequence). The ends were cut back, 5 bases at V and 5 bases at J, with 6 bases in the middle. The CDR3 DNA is TGTGCCAGCAGTCCTCTTACCGGGGAGCTGTTTTTT. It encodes CASSPLTGELFF.

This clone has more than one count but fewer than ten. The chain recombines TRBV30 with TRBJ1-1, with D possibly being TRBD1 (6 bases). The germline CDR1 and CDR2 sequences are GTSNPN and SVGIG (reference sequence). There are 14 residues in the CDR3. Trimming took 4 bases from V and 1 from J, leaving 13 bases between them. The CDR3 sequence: CAWTAGHPNTEAFF. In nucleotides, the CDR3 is TGTGCCTGGACTGCGGGACACCCGAACACTGAAGCTTTCTTT. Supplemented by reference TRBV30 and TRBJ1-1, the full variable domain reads SQTIHQWPATLVQPVGSPLSLECTVEGTSNPNLYWYRQAAGRGLQLLFYSVGIGQISSEVPQNLSASRPQDRQFILSSKKLLLSDSGFYLCAWTAGHPNTEAFFGQGTRLTVV.

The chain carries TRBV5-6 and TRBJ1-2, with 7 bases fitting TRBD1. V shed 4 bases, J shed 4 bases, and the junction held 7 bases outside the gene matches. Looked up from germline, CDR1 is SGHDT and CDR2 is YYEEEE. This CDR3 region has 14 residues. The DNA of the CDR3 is TGTGCCAGCAGCCCTCAGGGGGTGGTCTATGGCTACACCTTC. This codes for CASSPQGVVYGYTF.

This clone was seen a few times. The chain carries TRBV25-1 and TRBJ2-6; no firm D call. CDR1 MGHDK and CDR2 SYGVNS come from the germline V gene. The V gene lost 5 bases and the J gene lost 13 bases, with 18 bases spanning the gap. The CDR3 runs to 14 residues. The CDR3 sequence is CASSNRRNSEVLTF. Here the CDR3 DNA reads TGTGCCAGCAGTAATAGGCGGAATTCGGAGGTCCTGACTTTC.

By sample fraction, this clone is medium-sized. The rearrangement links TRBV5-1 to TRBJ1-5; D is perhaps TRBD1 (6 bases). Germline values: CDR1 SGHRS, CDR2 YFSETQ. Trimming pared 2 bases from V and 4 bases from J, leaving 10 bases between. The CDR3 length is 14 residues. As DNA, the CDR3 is TGCGCCAGCAGCTTAGGGACACCTAATCAGCCCCAGCATTTT. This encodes CASSLGTPNQPQHF.

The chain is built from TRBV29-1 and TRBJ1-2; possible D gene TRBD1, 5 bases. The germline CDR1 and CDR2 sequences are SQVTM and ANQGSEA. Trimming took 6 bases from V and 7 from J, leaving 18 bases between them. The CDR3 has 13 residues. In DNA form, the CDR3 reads TGCAGCGTGGGGGGTGGTGCAACCCCTGGCTACACCTTC. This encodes CSVGGGATPGYTF.

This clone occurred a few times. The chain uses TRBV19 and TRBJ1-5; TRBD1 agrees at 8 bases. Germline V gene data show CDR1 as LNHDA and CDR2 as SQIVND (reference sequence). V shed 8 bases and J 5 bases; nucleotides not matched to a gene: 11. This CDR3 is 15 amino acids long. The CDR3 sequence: CASGTGTGGDQPQHF. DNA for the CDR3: TGTGCCAGTGGTACCGGGACAGGAGGGGATCAGCCCCAGCATTTT.

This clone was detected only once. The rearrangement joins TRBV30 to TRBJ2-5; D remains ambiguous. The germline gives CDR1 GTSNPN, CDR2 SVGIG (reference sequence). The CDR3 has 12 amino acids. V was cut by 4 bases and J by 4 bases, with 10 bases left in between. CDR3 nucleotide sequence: TGTGCCTGGACAGGCCTAGGAGAGACCCAGTACTTC. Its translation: CAWTGLGETQYF. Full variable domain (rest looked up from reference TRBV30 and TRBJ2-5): SQTIHQWPATLVQPVGSPLSLECTVEGTSNPNLYWYRQAAGRGLQLLFYSVGIGQISSEVPQNLSASRPQDRQFILSSKKLLLSDSGFYLCAWTGLGETQYFGPGTRLLVL.

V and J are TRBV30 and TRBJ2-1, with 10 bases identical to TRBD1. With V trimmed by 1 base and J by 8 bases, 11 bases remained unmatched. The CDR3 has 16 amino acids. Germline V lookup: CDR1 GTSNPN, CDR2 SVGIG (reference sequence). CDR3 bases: TGTGCCTGGAGTGATGAGGGACAGGGGATAGCGGATGAGCAGTTCTTC. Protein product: CAWSDEGQGIADEQFF.

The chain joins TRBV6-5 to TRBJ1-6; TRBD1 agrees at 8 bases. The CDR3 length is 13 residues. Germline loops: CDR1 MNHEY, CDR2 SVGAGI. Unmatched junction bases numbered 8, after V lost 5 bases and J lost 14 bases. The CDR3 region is CASSPDRVMALHF. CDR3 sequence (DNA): TGTGCCAGCAGTCCGGACAGGGTTATGGCCCTCCACTTT.

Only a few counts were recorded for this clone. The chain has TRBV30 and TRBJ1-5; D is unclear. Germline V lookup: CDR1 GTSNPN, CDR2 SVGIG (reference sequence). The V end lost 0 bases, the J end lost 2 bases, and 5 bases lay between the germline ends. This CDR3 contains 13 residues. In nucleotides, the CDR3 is TGTGCCTGGAGTGTGGGAGGCAATCAGCCCCAGCATTTT. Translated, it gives CAWSVGGNQPQHF.